Below are 5 T cell receptor beta chains sequenced from a single sample in a study of regulatory T cells in long-lasting Graves disease. Noted time point: persistent/refractory GD, antithyroid drugs over 5 years with positive TRAb. Isolated PBMC RNA provided the starting material for the TCR library. Through Arm-PCR of CDR3 regions and iRepertoire HTBI primers, TCR beta libraries were built. One entry per CDR3 protein, called by TCRdb with MiXCR from the multiplex PCR reads. The sample lists 400,000 to 500,000 distinct CDR3 sequences, less than 25% occurring once. This material consisted of peripheral blood mononuclear cells (PBMCs), taken when the disease was refractory, from a patient treated with antithyroid drugs. These receptors all stem from a female donor with Graves disease.

This clonotype has only one observation. The chain couples TRBV7-3 to TRBJ1-3; D not resolved. The V end was cut by 5 bases, the J end by 4 bases, with 21 bases between. CDR3 length equals 17 residues. Looked up from germline, CDR1 is SGHTA and CDR2 is FQGTGA. The CDR3 bases are TGTGCCAGCAGCCCCTGGGTTGCTTCCCAACCAGGAAACACCATATATTTT. This sequence encodes CASSPWVASQPGNTIYF.

On this clonotype: One base away lies a much larger clone, so this may be a sequencing read error. The chain recombines TRBV6-5 with TRBJ1-5; D gene unclear. From germline, CDR1 is MNHEY and CDR2 SVGAGI. V gave up 2 bases and J gave up 8 bases, with 16 bases separating them. This CDR3 contains 15 residues. The CDR3 is CASSYGKGSREPQHF. CDR3 DNA: TGTGCCAGCAGTTACGGCAAAGGATCCCGCGAGCCCCAGCATTTT.

This chain uses TRBV10-3 with TRBJ2-1; D is uncertain. Between the trimmed V and J ends, which lost 8 bases and 1 base, there was a span of 6 bases. The CDR3 has 12 amino acids. CDR1 and CDR2 from the germline V gene are ENHRY and SYGVKD. CDR3 in DNA: TGTGCCATCGCAGATTCCTACAATGAGCAGTTCTTC. Translating it yields CAIADSYNEQFF.

Note on this clonotype: This sequence is one base from a far larger clone and is likely a read error. The chain is built from TRBV6-5 and TRBJ1-1; no definite D call. There are 13 residues in the CDR3. Germline assignment: CDR1 MNHEY and CDR2 SVGAGI. The CDR3 region has the DNA TGTGCCAGCAGTTGGGGTTTGAACACTGGAGCTTTCTTT. Protein sequence: CASSWGLNTGAFF.

In this sample, this clonotype turned up many times. The chain links TRBV28 to TRBJ2-5; 10 positions match TRBD2. Germline V lookup: CDR1 MDHEN, CDR2 SYDVKM. Unmatched junction bases numbered 5, after V lost 6 bases and J lost 1 base. CDR3 length: 15 amino acids. The DNA for the CDR3 is TGTGCCAGCAGCTCACTAGCGGGACCCCAAGAGACCCAGTACTTC. Its translation is CASSSLAGPQETQYF.